The source of this TCR beta chain is a study of OX40 agonist ivuxolimab in advanced cancers. Study details: Hepatocellular carcinoma, melanoma, renal cell or head and neck cancer was diagnosed in the dose-escalation patients.

Sequencing used immunoSEQ multiplex PCR; TCRdb keeps in-frame clones, though not all of them. This sample has some 83,000 clones, with roughly 93% found just once. V was pared by 8 bases and J by 3 bases, with 11 bases between. This CDR3 comprises 12 residues. The germline V gene has CDR1 SNHLY and CDR2 FYNNEI. This TCR was sampled from an adult with an advanced solid tumor such as melanoma, head and neck, liver or kidney cancer. Sequenced here: CD4+ or CD8+ T cells sorted from blood, sampled in a trial of the OX40 agonist ivuxolimab. The chain uses TRBV2 and TRBJ2-7, with D hard to call. The CDR3 DNA reads TGTGCCAGCCGAGAAGTGGACTACGAGCAGTACTTC. It yields the protein CASREVDYEQYF.